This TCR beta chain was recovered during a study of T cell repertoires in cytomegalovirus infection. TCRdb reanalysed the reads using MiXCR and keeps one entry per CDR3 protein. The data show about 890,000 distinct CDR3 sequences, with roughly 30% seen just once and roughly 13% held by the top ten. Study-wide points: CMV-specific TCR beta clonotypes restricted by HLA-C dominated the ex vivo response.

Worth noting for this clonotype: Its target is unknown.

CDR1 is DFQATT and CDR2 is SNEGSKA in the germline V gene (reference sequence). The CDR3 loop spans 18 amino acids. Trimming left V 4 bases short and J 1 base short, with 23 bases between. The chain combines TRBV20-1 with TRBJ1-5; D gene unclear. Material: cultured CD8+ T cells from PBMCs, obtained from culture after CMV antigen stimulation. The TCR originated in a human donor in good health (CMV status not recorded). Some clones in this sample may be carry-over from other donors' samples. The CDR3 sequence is CSAIPPLLDSKSNQPQHF. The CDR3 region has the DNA TGCAGTGCTATCCCTCCCCTTCTGGACTCGAAGAGCAATCAGCCCCAGCATTTT.